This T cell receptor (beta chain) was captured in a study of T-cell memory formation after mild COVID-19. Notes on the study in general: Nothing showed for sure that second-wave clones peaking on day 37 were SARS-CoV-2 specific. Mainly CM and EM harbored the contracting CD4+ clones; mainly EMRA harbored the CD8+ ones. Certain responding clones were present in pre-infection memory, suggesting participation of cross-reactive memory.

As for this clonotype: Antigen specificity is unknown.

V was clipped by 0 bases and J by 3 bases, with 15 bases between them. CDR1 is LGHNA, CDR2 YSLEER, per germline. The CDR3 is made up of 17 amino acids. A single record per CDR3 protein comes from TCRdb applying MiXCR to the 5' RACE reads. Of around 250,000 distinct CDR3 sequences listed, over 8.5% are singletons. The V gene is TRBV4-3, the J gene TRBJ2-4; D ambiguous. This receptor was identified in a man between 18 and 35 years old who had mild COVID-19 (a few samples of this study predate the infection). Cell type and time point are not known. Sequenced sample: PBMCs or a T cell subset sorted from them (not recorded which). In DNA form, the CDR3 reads TGCGCCAGCAGCCAAGAATTCTGGAACTGTGGCAAAAACATTCAGTACTTC. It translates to CASSQEFWNCGKNIQYF.